This T cell receptor beta chain was found in a study of cytomegalovirus exposure and HLA in healthy donors. CDR1 and CDR2 (germline): SGHAT, FQNNGV. Trimming took off 0 bases at V and 0 bases at J, with 11 bases between the two ends. The CDR3 runs to 17 residues. PCR amplification relied on 60 Vbeta primers (plus 13 Jbeta primers). Sequencing used immunoSEQ multiplex PCR; TCRdb keeps in-frame clones, though not all of them. This table has roughly 100,000 clones, roughly 80% appearing once. This clone was found once. The sample was PBMCs. This sequence was found in a man in his 60s in good health and CMV-seronegative. The J gene is TRBJ1-4, the V gene TRBV11-2; D gene uncertain. As DNA, the CDR3 is TGTGCCAGCAGCTTAGAGTTAACGTCAGCAACTAATGAAAAACTGTTTTTT. Amino acids: CASSLELTSATNEKLFF.